This T cell receptor beta chain was sequenced for a study of blood T cell repertoires in COVID-19. Study-wide background: Both acute and convalescent COVID-19 samples were obtained from the United States, Italy and Spain. PBMCs, B-cell-depleted T cells, or T cells provided the cDNA or gDNA that made up the material.

Original data processing: Counts of nucleated cells, estimated from reference gene primer amplification, were obtained. Profiled with immunoSEQ multiplex PCR; TCRdb holds only in-frame clones, not every one. V, J and clone size derive from that table, while D and trimming were established from the DNA sequence. Of some 120,000 clones in the sample, around 80% are singletons; the top ten hold 30% to 45%. V was shortened by 6 bases and J by 5 bases, with 11 bases between the two germline ends. The CDR3 runs to 12 residues. The sequenced sample was peripheral blood. J is TRBJ2-7 and V is TRBV12-3 or TRBV12-4, with a tentative D call TRBD1 (6 bases). The sequence was collected from a man aged 35-49 years with active or convalescent COVID-19. CDR3 loop: CASRPRGHEQYF. The DNA of the CDR3 is TGTGCCAGCAGGCCCAGGGGCCACGAGCAGTACTTC.